This TCR beta chain was sequenced for a study of blood T cell repertoires in COVID-19. Study summary: Some COVID-19 samples were acute and others convalescent; all came from the United States, Italy and Spain.

The CDR3 runs 13 residues. CDR1 is SGDLS and CDR2 is YYNGEE in the germline V gene. V shed 7 bases and J 3 bases; nucleotides not matched to a gene: 4. In the original processing: Using reference gene primer amplification, nucleated cell counts were estimated. Some clones are missing from TCRdb's copy, which holds only in-frame ones; the method was immunoSEQ multiplex PCR. V, J and clone size derive from that table, while D and trimming were established from the DNA sequence. The sample yields approximately 14,000 clones, approximately 91% seen once. In this sample, this clone turned up a few times. The rearrangement joins TRBV9 to TRBJ1-5; 7 bases fit TRBD1. This TCR was recovered from a woman between 70 and 85 years old in a cohort sampled during active or convalescent COVID-19. The sequenced material came from peripheral blood. CDR3 residues: CASGTDYNQPQHF. The DNA for the CDR3 is TGTGCCAGCGGGACAGACTACAATCAGCCCCAGCATTTT.